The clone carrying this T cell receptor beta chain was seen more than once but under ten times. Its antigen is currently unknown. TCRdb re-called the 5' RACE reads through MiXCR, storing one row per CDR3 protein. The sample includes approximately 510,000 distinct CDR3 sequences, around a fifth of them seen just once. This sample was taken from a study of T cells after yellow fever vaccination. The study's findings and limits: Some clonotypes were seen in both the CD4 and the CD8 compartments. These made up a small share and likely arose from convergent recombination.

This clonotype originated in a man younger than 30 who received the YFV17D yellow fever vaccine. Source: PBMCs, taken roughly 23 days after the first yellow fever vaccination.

CDR3 residues: CASSLEERLLGAQPQHF. Here the CDR3 DNA reads TGTGCCAGCAGCTTAGAAGAGCGTCTCCTTGGGGCTCAGCCCCAGCATTTT. The rearrangement joins TRBV11-2 to TRBJ1-5, with D possibly matching TRBD1 (5 bases). The germline V gene has CDR1 SGHAT and CDR2 FQNNGV. Trimming left V 0 bases short and J 6 bases short, with 18 bases between. The CDR3 length is 17 residues.